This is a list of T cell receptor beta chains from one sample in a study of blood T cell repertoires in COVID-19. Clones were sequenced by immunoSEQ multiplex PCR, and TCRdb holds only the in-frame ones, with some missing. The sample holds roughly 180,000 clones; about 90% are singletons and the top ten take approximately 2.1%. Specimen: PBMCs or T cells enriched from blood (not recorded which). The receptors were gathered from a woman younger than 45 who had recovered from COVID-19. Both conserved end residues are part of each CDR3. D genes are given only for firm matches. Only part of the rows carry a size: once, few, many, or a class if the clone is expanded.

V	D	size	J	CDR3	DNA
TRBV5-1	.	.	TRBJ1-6	CASSLGLGGSDSPLHF	TGCGCCAGCAGCTTGGGTTTAGGAGGGTCGGATTCACCCCTCCACTTT
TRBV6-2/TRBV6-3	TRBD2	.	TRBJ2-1	CASSSRSGGAWEQFF	TGTGCCAGCAGTTCCCGTAGCGGGGGGGCCTGGGAGCAGTTCTTC
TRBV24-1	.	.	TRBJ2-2	CATKQATGELFF	TGTGCCACCAAACAGGCCACCGGGGAGCTGTTTTTT
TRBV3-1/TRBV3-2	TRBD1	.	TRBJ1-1	CASRSTGEGVFTAFF	TGTGCCAGCAGATCCACAGGGGAAGGTGTCTTTACGGCTTTCTTT
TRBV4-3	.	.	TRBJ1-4	CASSQDKYEKLFF	TGCGCCAGCAGCCAAGACAAATATGAAAAACTGTTTTTT
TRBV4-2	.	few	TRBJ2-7	CASSQDREGAGEQYF	TGTGCCAGCAGCCAAGATCGAGAGGGGGCGGGGGAGCAGTACTTC
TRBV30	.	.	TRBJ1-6	CAWSVSGGGGNSPLHF	TGTGCCTGGAGTGTATCGGGGGGAGGCGGCAATTCACCCCTCCACTTT
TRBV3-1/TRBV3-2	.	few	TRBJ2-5	CASSPPIAGALRRETQYF	TGTGCCAGCAGCCCCCCAATCGCTGGGGCTCTCCGCCGGGAGACCCAGTACTTC
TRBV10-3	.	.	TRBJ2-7	CAISEYVTDAYEQYF	TGTGCCATCAGTGAGTATGTGACAGACGCCTACGAGCAGTACTTC
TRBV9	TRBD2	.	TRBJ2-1	CASSVGLAGNNEQFF	TGTGCCAGCAGCGTAGGACTAGCGGGGAACAATGAGCAGTTCTTC
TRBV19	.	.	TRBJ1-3	CASGDRDYSGNTIYF	TGTGCCAGTGGGGATCGGGATTACTCTGGAAACACCATATATTTT
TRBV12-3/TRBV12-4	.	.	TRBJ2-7	CASSRSSYEQYF	TGTGCCAGCAGTAGGAGCTCCTACGAGCAGTACTTC
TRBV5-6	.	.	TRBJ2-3	CASRTGSSDTQYF	TGTGCCAGCAGAACCGGTTCCTCAGATACGCAGTATTTT
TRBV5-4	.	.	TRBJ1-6	CASSQTVVGSPLHF	TGTGCCAGCAGCCAGACAGTAGTTGGTTCACCCCTCCACTTT
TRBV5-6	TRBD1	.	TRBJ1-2	CASSLGWSTGYGYTF	TGTGCCAGCAGCTTGGGTTGGTCGACAGGGTATGGCTACACCTTC
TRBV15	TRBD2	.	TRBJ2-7	CATSRELAGGRYEQYF	TGTGCCACCAGCAGAGAACTAGCGGGAGGCCGCTACGAGCAGTACTTC
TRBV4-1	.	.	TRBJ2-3	CASSHERAQYF	TGCGCCAGCAGCCATGAGAGAGCGCAGTATTTT